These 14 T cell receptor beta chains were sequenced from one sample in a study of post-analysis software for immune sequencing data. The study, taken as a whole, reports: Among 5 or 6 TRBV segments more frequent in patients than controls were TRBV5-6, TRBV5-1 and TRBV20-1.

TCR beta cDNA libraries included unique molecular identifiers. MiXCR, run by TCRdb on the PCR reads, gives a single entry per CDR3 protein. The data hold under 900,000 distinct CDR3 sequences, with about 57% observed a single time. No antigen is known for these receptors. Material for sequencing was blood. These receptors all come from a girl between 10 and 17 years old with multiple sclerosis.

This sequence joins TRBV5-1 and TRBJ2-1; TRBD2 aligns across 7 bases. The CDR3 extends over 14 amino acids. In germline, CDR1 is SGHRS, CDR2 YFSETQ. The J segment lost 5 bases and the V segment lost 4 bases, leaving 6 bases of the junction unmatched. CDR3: CASSGLAADNEQFF. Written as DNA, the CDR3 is TGCGCCAGCAGCGGCCTAGCGGCCGACAATGAGCAGTTCTTC. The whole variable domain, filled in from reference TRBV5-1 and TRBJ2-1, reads KAGVTQTPRYLIKTRGQQVTLSCSPISGHRSVSWYQQTPGQGLQFLFEYFSETQRNKGNFPGRFSGRQFSNSRSEMNVSTLELGDSALYLCASSGLAADNEQFFGPGTRLTVL.

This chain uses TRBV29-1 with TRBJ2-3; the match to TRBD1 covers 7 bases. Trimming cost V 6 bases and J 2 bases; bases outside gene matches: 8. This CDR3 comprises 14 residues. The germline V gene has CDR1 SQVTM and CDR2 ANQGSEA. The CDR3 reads CSVMTGIFTDTQYF. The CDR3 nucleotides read TGCAGCGTGATGACAGGGATTTTCACAGATACGCAGTATTTT.

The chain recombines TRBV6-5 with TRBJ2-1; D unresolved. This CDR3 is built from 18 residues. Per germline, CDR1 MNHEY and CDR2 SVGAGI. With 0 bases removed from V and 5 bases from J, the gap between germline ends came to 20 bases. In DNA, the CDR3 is TGTGCCAGCAGTTACTCTTGGAGAGGTAGTGGGCGTAACAATGAGCAGTTCTTC. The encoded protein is CASSYSWRGSGRNNEQFF.

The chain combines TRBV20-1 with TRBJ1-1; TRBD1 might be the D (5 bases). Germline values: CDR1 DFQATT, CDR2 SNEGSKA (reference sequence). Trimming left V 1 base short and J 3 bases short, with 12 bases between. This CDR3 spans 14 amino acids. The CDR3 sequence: CSARVGPGDTEAFF. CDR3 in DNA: TGCAGTGCTAGAGTGGGTCCGGGGGACACTGAAGCTTTCTTT.

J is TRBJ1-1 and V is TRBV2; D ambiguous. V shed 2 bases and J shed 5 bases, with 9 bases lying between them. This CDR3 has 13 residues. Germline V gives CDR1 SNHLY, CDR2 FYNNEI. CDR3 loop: CASSEPLSTEAFF. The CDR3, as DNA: TGTGCCAGCAGTGAACCCCTCTCTACTGAAGCTTTCTTT.

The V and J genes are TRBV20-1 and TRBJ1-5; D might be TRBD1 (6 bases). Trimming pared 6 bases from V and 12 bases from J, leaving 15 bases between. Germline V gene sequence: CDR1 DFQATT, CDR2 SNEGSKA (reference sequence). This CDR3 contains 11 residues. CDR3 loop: CSAPRGGLQHF. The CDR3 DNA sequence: TGCAGTGCCCCGCGGGGGGGGCTCCAGCATTTT.

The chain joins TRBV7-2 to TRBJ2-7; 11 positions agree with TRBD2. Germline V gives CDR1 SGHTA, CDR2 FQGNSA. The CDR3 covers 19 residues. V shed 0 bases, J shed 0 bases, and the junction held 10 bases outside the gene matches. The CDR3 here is CASSLAWGSGGASSYEQYF. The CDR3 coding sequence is TGTGCCAGCAGCTTAGCCTGGGGTAGCGGGGGGGCAAGCTCCTACGAGCAGTACTTC.

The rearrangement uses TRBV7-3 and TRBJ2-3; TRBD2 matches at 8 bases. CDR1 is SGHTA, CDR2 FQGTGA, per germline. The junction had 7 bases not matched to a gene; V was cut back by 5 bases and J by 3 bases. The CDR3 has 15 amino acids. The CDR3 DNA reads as TGTGCCAGCAGCACCGGGACTAGATCTACAGATACGCAGTATTTT. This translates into CASSTGTRSTDTQYF.

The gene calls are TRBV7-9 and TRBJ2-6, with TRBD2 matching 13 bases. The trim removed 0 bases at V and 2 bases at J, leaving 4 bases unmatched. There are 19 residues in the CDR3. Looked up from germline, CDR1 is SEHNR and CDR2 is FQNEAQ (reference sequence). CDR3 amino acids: CASSLAQLAGGPGANVLTF. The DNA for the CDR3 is TGTGCCAGCAGCTTAGCGCAACTAGCGGGGGGGCCTGGGGCCAACGTCCTGACTTTC.

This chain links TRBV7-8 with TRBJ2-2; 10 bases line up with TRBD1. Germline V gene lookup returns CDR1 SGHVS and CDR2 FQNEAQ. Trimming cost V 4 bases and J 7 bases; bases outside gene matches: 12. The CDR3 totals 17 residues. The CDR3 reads CASSYKTGGARDGELFF. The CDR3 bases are TGTGCCAGCAGCTACAAGACAGGGGGCGCGAGGGACGGGGAGCTGTTTTTT. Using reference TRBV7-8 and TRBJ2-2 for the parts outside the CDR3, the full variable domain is GAGVSQSPRYKVAKRGQDVALRCDPISGHVSLFWYQQALGQGPEFLTYFQNEAQLDKSGLPSDRFFAERPEGSVSTLKIQRTQQEDSAVYLCASSYKTGGARDGELFFGEGSRLTVL.

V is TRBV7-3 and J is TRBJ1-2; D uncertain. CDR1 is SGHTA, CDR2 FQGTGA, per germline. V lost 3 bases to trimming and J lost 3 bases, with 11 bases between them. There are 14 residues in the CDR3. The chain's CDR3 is CASSFQAGDYGYTF. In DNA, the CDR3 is TGTGCCAGCAGCTTTCAGGCAGGAGACTATGGCTACACCTTC.

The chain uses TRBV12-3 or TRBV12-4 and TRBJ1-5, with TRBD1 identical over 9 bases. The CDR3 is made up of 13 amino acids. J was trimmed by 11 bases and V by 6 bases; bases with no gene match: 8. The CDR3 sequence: CASRTGGELAQHF. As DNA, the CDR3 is TGTGCCAGCAGGACAGGGGGGGAGTTGGCCCAGCATTTT.

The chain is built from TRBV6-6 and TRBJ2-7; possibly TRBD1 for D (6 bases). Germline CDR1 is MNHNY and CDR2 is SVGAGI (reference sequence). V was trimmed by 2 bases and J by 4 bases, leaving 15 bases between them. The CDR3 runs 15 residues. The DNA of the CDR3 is TGTGCCAGCAGTTACCACCGGGACACAGCGTACGAGCAGTACTTC. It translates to CASSYHRDTAYEQYF.

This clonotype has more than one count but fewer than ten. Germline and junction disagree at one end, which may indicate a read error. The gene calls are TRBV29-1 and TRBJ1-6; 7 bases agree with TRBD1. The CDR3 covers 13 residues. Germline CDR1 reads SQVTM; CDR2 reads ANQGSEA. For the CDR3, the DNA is TGCAGCGTTGAACAGGGGGACGGGTCACCCCCCCACTTT. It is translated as CSVEQGDGSPPHF.